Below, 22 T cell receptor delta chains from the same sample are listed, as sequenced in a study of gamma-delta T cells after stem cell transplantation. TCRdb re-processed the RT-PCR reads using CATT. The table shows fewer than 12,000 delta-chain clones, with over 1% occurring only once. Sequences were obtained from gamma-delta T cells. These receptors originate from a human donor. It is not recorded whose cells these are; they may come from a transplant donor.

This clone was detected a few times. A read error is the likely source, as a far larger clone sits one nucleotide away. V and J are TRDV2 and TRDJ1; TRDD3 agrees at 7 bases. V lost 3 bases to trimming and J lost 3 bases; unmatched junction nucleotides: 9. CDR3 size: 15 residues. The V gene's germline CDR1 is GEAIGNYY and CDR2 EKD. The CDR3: CACDALGISPDKLIF. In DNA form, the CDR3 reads TGTGCCTGTGACGCCCTGGGGATATCCCCCGATAAACTCATCTTT.

CDR3 DNA: TGTGCCTGTGACACCGTCGCTGGGGGATACGGGATAAAAGATAAACTCATCTTT. Protein: CACDTVAGGYGIKDKLIF. The chain is built from TRDV2 and TRDJ1, with TRDD3 matching 12 bases. The V gene end was trimmed by 0 bases and the J gene end by 5 bases; junction bases not matched to a gene: 12. CDR1 and CDR2 from the germline V gene are GEAIGNYY and EKD. CDR3 length: 18 amino acids.

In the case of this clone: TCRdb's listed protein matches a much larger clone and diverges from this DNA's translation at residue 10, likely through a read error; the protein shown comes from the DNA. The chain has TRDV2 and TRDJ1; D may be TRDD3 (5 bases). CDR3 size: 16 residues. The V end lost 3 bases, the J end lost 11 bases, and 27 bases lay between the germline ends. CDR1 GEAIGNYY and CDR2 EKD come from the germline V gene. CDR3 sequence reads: CACDPLVKPALRGLIF. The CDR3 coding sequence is TGTGCCTGTGACCCTTTAGTGAAACCTGCACTGCGGGGGCTCATCTTT.

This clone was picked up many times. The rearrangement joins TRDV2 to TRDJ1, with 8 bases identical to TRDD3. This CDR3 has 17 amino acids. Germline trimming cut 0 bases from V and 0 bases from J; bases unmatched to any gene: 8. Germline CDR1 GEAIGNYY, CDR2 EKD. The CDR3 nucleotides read TGTGCCTGTGACACCCTACTGGGGGCTTCGTACACCGATAAACTCATCTTT. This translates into CACDTLLGASYTDKLIF.

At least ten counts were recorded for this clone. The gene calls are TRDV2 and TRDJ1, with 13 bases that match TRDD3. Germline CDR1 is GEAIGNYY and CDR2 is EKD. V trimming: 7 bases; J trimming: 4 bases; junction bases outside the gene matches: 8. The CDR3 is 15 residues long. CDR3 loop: CACNVLGDTGDKLIF. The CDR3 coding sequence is TGTGCCTGCAACGTACTGGGGGATACGGGCGATAAACTCATCTTT.

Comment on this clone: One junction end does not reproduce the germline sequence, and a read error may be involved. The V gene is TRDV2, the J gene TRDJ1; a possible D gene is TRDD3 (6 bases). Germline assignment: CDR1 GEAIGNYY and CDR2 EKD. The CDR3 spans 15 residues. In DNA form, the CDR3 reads TGTGCCTATGACACCGTTGGGGGGTACACCGATAAACTCATCTTT. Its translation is CAYDTVGGYTDKLIF.

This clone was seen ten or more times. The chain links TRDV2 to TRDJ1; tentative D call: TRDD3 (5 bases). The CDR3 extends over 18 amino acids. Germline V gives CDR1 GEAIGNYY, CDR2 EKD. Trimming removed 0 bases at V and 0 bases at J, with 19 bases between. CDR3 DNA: TGTGCCTGTGACACCGTGGGCGGGGGGTCCCCGTACACCGATAAACTCATCTTT. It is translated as CACDTVGGGSPYTDKLIF.

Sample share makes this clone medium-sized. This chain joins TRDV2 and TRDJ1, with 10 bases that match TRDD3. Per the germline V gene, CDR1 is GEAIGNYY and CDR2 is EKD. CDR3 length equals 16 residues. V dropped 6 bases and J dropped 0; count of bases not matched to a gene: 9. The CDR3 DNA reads TGTGCCTGTCTGAAACTGGGGGATTGGGACACCGATAAACTCATCTTT. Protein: CACLKLGDWDTDKLIF.

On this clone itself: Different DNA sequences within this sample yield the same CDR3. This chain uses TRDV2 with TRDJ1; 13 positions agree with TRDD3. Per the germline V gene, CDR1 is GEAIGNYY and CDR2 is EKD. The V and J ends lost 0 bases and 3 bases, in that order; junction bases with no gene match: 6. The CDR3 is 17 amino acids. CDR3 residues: CACDTLLGDTRADKLIF. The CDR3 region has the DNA TGTGCCTGTGACACCTTACTGGGGGATACGCGCGCCGATAAACTCATCTTT.

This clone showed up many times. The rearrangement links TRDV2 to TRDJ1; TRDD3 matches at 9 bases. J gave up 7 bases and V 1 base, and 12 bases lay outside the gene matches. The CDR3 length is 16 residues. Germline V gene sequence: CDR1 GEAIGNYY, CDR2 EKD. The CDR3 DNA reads TGTGCCTGTGACACTTTAACTGGGGGACAAGGGGCTAAACTCATCTTT. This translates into CACDTLTGGQGAKLIF.

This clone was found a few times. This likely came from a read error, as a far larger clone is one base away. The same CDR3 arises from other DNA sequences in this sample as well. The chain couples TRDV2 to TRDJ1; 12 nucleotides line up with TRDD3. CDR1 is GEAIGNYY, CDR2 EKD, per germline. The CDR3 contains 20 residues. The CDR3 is CACDTVLLGDTRGDTDKLIF. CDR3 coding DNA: TGTGCCTGCGACACCGTCCTACTGGGGGATACCCGGGGAGACACCGATAAACTCATCTTT.

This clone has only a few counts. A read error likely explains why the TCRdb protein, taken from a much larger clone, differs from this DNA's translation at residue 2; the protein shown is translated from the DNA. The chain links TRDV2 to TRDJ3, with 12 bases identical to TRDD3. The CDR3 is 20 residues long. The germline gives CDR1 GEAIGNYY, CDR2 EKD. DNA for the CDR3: TGTTCCTGTGACACCGGGACTGGGGGATACCGTACCTGGGACACCCGACAGATGTTTTTC. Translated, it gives CSCDTGTGGYRTWDTRQMFF.

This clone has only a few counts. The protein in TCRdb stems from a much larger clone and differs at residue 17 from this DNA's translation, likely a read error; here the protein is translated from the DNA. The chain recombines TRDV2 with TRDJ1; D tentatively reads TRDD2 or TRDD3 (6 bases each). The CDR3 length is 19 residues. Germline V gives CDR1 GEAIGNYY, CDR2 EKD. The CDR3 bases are TGTGCCTGTGACACCGCGGGGCCGCTTCCTCCTGGGGACACCGATAAACCCATCTTT. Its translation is CACDTAGPLPPGDTDKPIF.

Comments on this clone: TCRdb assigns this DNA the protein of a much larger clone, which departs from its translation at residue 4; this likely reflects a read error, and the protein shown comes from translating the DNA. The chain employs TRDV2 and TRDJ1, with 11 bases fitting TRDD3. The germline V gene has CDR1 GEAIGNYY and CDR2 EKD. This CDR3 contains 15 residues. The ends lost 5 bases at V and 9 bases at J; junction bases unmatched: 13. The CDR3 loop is CACATMGDTQGQLIF. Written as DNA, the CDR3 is TGTGCCTGTGCCACTATGGGGGATACGCAAGGACAACTCATCTTT.

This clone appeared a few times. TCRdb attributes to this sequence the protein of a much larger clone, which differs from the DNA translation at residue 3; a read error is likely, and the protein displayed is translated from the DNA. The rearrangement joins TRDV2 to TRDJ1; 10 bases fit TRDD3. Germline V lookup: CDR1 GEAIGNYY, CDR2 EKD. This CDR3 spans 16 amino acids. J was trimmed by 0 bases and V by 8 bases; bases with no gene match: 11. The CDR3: CAFLKLGDWDTDKLIF. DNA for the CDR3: TGTGCCTTTCTGAAACTGGGGGATTGGGACACCGATAAACTCATCTTT.

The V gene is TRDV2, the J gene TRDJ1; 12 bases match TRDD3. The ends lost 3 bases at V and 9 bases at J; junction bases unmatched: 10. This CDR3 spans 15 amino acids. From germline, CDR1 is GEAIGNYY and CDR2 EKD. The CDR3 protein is CACDGLGDTQGQLIF. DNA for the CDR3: TGTGCCTGTGACGGGCTGGGGGATACGCAAGGACAACTCATCTTT.

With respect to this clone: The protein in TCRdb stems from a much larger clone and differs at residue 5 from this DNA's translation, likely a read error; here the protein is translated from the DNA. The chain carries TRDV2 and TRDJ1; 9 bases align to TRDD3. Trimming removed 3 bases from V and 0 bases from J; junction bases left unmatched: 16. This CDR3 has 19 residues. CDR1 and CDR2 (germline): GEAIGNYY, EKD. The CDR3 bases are TGTGCCTGTGACGCCGTGTCCGAAACTGGGGGAAAGTACACCGATAAACTCATCTTT. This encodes CACDAVSETGGKYTDKLIF.

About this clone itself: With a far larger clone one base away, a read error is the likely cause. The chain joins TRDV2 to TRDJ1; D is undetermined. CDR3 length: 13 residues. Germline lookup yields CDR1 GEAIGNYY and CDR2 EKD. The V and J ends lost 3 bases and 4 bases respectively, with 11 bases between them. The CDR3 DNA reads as TGTGCCTGTGACGGACTGAGGGGCGATAAACTCATCTTT. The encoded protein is CACDGLRGDKLIF.

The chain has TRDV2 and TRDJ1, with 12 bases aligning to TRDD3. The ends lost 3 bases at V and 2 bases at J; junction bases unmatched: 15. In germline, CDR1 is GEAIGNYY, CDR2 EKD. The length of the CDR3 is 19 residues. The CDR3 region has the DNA TGTGCCTGTGACGGGCTTTCTGGGGGATACGCGACTGGTACCGATAAACTCATCTTT. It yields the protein CACDGLSGGYATGTDKLIF.

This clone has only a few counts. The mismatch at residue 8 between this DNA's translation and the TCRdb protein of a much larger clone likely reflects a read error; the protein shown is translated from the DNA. The CDR3 protein is CACDDLGALTDKLIF. CDR3 nucleotide sequence: TGTGCCTGTGACGATCTGGGGGCCCTCACCGATAAACTCATCTTT. The chain is built from TRDV2 and TRDJ1; 7 bases fit TRDD3. The trim removed 3 bases at V and 1 base at J, leaving 7 bases unmatched. The CDR3 length is 15 residues. CDR1 is GEAIGNYY and CDR2 is EKD in the germline V gene.

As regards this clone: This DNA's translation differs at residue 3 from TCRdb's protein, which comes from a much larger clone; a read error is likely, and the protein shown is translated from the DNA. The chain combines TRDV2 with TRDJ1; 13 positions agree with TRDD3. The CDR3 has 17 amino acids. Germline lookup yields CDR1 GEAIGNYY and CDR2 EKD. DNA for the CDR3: TGTGCCCGTGATGCCTTACTGGGGGATACGGTTTTTGATAAACTCATCTTT. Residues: CARDALLGDTVFDKLIF.

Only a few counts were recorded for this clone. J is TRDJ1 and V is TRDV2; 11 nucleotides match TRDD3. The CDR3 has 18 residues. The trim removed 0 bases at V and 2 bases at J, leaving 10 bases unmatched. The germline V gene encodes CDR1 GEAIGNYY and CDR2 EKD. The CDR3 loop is CACDTLGGYARVTDKLIF. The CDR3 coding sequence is TGTGCCTGTGACACCCTTGGGGGATACGCCCGGGTAACCGATAAACTCATCTTT.